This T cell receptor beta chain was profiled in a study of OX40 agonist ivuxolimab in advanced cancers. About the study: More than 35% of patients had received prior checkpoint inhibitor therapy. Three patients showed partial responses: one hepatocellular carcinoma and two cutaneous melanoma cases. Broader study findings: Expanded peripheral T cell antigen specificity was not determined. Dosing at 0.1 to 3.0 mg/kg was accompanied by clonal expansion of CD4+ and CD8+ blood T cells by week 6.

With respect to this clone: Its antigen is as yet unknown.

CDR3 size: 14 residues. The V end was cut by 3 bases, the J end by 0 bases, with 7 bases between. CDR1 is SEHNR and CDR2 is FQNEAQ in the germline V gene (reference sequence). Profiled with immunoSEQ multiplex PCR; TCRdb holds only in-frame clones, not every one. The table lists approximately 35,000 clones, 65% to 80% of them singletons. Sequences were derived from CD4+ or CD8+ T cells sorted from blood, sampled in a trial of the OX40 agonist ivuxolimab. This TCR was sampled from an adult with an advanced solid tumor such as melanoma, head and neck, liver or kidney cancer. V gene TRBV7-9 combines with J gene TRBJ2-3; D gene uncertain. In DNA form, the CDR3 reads TGTGCCAGCAGCTTGAAGGCTAGCACAGATACGCAGTATTTT. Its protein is CASSLKASTDTQYF.